Listed below are T cell receptor beta chains from one sample, sequenced in a study of molecular identifiers for immune sequencing clone quantification. MiXCR, run by TCRdb on the PCR reads, gives a single entry per CDR3 protein. The sample shows about 640,000 distinct CDR3 sequences, approximately 20% of them seen only once. The material sequenced was naive CD8+ T cells from blood, with Jurkat cell RNA spiked in. The source of these receptors is a human donor in good health. Some libraries in this study had Jurkat cell RNA spiked in. Each CDR3 is given with its conserved first and last residue. The D gene is left open where the match is weak. For some rows the clone size is stated as once, few or many, or as a class when expanded; others skip it.

few,TRBV27,TRBJ2-5,TRBD1,TGTGCCAGCAGTTTAACGGGACAGGGCGGAGAGACCCAGTACTTC,CASSLTGQGGETQYF
many,TRBV5-6,TRBJ2-5,NA,TGTGCCAGCAGCTGGGAGGTAGACGGCCTGGAGACCCAGTACTTC,CASSWEVDGLETQYF
many,TRBV28,TRBJ2-7,TRBD1,TGTGCCAGCAGTCCCCGGACAGGGTTGAAGGAGCAGTACTTC,CASSPRTGLKEQYF
many,TRBV28,TRBJ2-7,TRBD2,TGTGCCAGCAGTCTGGGACTAAGGCCCTACGAGCAGTACTTC,CASSLGLRPYEQYF
NA,TRBV28,TRBJ1-1,NA,TGTGCCAGCAGTATACAGCCCTCTAACACTGAAGCTTTCTTT,CASSIQPSNTEAFF
many,TRBV19,TRBJ1-5,NA,TGTGCCAGTAGTACCCCACGGGTTGACGGGGCCTCAAATCAGCCCCAGCATTTT,CASSTPRVDGASNQPQHF
many,TRBV29-1,TRBJ2-3,TRBD2,TGCAGCGTTGATGGTCTAGCGGAAAGCACAGATACGCAGTATTTT,CSVDGLAESTDTQYF
few,TRBV19,TRBJ1-1,NA,TGTGCCAGTAGTATAGGCGGCAGGGGAAGCACTGAAGCTTTCTTT,CASSIGGRGSTEAFF
many,TRBV30,TRBJ2-3,NA,TGTGCCTGGGGAATCTCCCCTCTAGCGCCAGATACGCAGTATTTT,CAWGISPLAPDTQYF
many,TRBV29-1,TRBJ2-7,NA,TGCAGCGTTGGGGCGCTCGAGGACACACAAACCTACGAGCAGTACTTC,CSVGALEDTQTYEQYF
few,TRBV30,TRBJ2-3,NA,TGTGCCTGGAGTGTTGCTCGCACAGATACGCAGTATTTT,CAWSVARTDTQYF